The 29 T cell receptor beta chains reported below all come from one sample, sequenced in a study of OX40 agonist ivuxolimab in advanced cancers. TCRdb's copy holds only in-frame clones and misses some; the assay was immunoSEQ multiplex PCR. The sample holds some 77,000 clones, around 90% seen once. Sample: CD4+ or CD8+ T cells sorted from blood, taken in a trial of the OX40 agonist ivuxolimab. The receptor source for this set is an adult with an advanced solid tumor such as melanoma, head and neck, liver or kidney cancer.

The chain carries TRBV7-2 and TRBJ2-5; D is uncertain. The V end was cut by 1 base, the J end by 4 bases, with 4 bases between. The CDR3 has 12 residues. Germline lookup yields CDR1 SGHTA and CDR2 FQGNSA. As DNA, the CDR3 is TGTGCCAGCAGCTTAGTCTCAGAGACCCAGTACTTC. It codes for CASSLVSETQYF. Combining the CDR3 with reference TRBV7-2 and TRBJ2-5 gives the whole variable domain GAGVSQSPSNKVTEKGKDVELRCDPISGHTALYWYRQSLGQGLEFLIYFQGNSAPDKSGLPSDRFSAERTGGSVSTLTIQRTQQEDSAVYLCASSLVSETQYFGPGTRLLVL.

The chain couples TRBV11-2 to TRBJ2-2; D not resolved. CDR3 length: 14 amino acids. Trimming removed 4 bases from V and 4 bases from J, with 10 bases in between. Germline V gene sequence: CDR1 SGHAT, CDR2 FQNNGV. The DNA of the CDR3 is TGTGCCAGCAGCTCGGTTATAGCCACCGGGGAGCTGTTTTTT. It translates to CASSSVIATGELFF.

The chain combines TRBV5-1 with TRBJ1-2; 8 bases are shared with TRBD1. This CDR3 has 14 residues. Germline V CDR1 and CDR2: SGHRS, YFSETQ. V shed 4 bases and J 4 bases; nucleotides not matched to a gene: 6. CDR3 sequence reads: CASSPTGEIYGYTF. Written as DNA, the CDR3 is TGCGCCAGCAGCCCGACAGGGGAGATCTATGGCTACACCTTC.

The J gene is TRBJ2-5, the V gene TRBV19; TRBD1 aligns across 9 bases. The DNA end is a closer match to TRBJ2-7, so the J assignment may be wrong. The CDR3 consists of 12 residues. From germline, CDR1 is LNHDA and CDR2 SQIVND (reference sequence). For the CDR3, the DNA is TGTGCCAGTAGCCGGGACAGGGACGAGCAGTACTTC. Translated, it gives CASSRDRDEQYF.

This chain joins TRBV10-3 and TRBJ1-2; a possible D gene is TRBD1 (5 bases). The V gene lost 0 bases and the J gene lost 0 bases, with 8 bases spanning the gap. The CDR3 is 15 residues long. From germline, CDR1 is ENHRY and CDR2 SYGVKD. CDR3 bases: TGTGCCATCAGTGAGTCGGGACGGACTAACTATGGCTACACCTTC. This translates into CAISESGRTNYGYTF.

A single count supports this clone. This chain connects TRBV30 to TRBJ2-2; TRBD1 or TRBD2 may be the D gene (5 bases each). Per germline, CDR1 GTSNPN and CDR2 SVGIG (reference sequence). The CDR3 is 14 amino acids. V was trimmed by 7 bases and J by 6 bases, leaving 18 bases between them. The CDR3 loop reads CASPRDGSAGELFF. The CDR3 DNA sequence: TGTGCCTCTCCCCGGGACGGTTCGGCCGGGGAGCTGTTTTTT.

The rearrangement uses TRBV5-4 and TRBJ1-2; TRBD1 matches 8 bases. Trimming removed 4 bases from V and 4 bases from J; junction bases left unmatched: 3. Germline V gene sequence: CDR1 SGHNT, CDR2 YYREEE (reference sequence). This CDR3 is built from 13 residues. CDR3 amino acids: CASSIDRGYGYTF. CDR3 bases: TGTGCCAGCAGCATAGACAGGGGCTATGGCTACACCTTC.

In DNA form, the CDR3 reads TGTGCCAGCAGGAGTCAGGGGGATACGCAGTATTTT. It is translated as CASRSQGDTQYF. V and J are TRBV6-6 and TRBJ2-3, with D tentatively TRBD1 (6 bases). This CDR3 spans 12 amino acids. Trimming left V 6 bases short and J 6 bases short, with 10 bases between. From germline, CDR1 is MNHNY and CDR2 SVGAGI (reference sequence).

The chain combines TRBV30 with TRBJ1-2, with 7 bases fitting TRBD1. The trim removed 2 bases at V and 8 bases at J, leaving 5 bases unmatched. The CDR3 consists of 12 residues. Germline assignment: CDR1 GTSNPN and CDR2 SVGIG (reference sequence). The CDR3 nucleotides are TGTGCCTGGAGTAAGGGGGCGGGCGGCTACACCTTC. Protein sequence: CAWSKGAGGYTF.

V gene TRBV6-5 combines with J gene TRBJ2-3, with a tentative D call TRBD2 (5 bases). Germline V gives CDR1 MNHEY, CDR2 SVGAGI. CDR3 length equals 15 residues. With 0 bases removed from V and 3 bases from J, the gap between germline ends came to 10 bases. The DNA for the CDR3 is TGTGCCAGCAGTTACTCAGGCAAGCGGACAGATACGCAGTATTTT. Translated: CASSYSGKRTDTQYF.

J is TRBJ1-1 and V is TRBV2; TRBD1 matches at 7 bases. The CDR3 extends over 16 amino acids. Germline V gene data show CDR1 as SNHLY and CDR2 as FYNNEI. J gave up 2 bases and V 7 bases, and 13 bases lay outside the gene matches. CDR3 region: CASTQGFPGGNTEAFF. DNA of the CDR3: TGTGCCAGCACCCAGGGGTTCCCAGGGGGTAACACTGAAGCTTTCTTT. Full variable domain (rest looked up from reference TRBV2 and TRBJ1-1): EPEVTQTPSHQVTQMGQEVILRCVPISNHLYFYWYRQILGQKVEFLVSFYNNEISEKSEIFDDQFSVERPDGSNFTLKIRSTKLEDSAMYFCASTQGFPGGNTEAFFGQGTRLTVV.

J is TRBJ2-5 and V is TRBV11-2; D is undetermined. The CDR3 totals 12 residues. CDR1 and CDR2 from the germline V gene are SGHAT and FQNNGV. Between the trimmed V and J ends, which lost 2 bases and 5 bases, there was a span of 6 bases. CDR3 nucleotides: TGTGCCAGCAGCTTACTGGGGGAGACCCAGTACTTC. It is translated as CASSLLGETQYF.

This clone was seen a single time. The chain joins TRBV11-3 to TRBJ2-1; 10 bases are a match to TRBD1. Trimming removed 6 bases from V and 5 bases from J; junction bases left unmatched: 4. Germline V gene sequence: CDR1 SGHNT, CDR2 YENEEA. This CDR3 has 14 residues. The CDR3 bases are TGTGCCAGCAGGACAGGGGGCGAGGACAATGAGCAGTTCTTC. It codes for CASRTGGEDNEQFF.

This chain connects TRBV7-2 to TRBJ2-7; TRBD2 matches 9 bases. The trim removed 4 bases at V and 0 bases at J, leaving 7 bases unmatched. Germline values: CDR1 SGHTA, CDR2 FQGNSA. The CDR3 covers 16 residues. For the CDR3, the DNA is TGTGCCAGCAGCTCCCCTGGACTAGCGAGCTCCTACGAGCAGTACTTC. Its protein product is CASSSPGLASSYEQYF. The full variable domain, its missing parts supplied by reference TRBV7-2 and TRBJ2-7, is GAGVSQSPSNKVTEKGKDVELRCDPISGHTALYWYRQSLGQGLEFLIYFQGNSAPDKSGLPSDRFSAERTGGSVSTLTIQRTQQEDSAVYLCASSSPGLASSYEQYFGPGTRLTVT.

The chain uses TRBV11-1 and TRBJ2-2, with D hard to call. CDR3 length: 13 amino acids. The V gene's germline CDR1 is SGHAT and CDR2 FQDESV (reference sequence). Deletions cut 5 bases from V and 6 bases from J, with 10 bases between. The CDR3 nucleotides read TGTGCCAGCAGCAATCGGGCGGCCGGGGAGCTGTTTTTT. As protein: CASSNRAAGELFF.

The chain couples TRBV11-3 to TRBJ2-1; D unresolved. The ends were cut back, 5 bases at V and 6 bases at J, with 23 bases in the middle. The CDR3 has 17 residues. The germline V gene has CDR1 SGHNT and CDR2 YENEEA. This CDR3 reads CASSPKGAPPHGNEQFF. CDR3 nucleotides: TGTGCCAGCAGCCCCAAGGGCGCCCCGCCTCATGGCAATGAGCAGTTCTTC.

Of note for this clone: Distinct nucleotide sequences in the sample also encode this CDR3. The rearrangement uses TRBV5-1 and TRBJ2-5; D not resolved. Germline lookup yields CDR1 SGHRS and CDR2 YFSETQ. This CDR3 is built from 12 residues. The V and J ends lost 0 bases and 4 bases respectively, with 4 bases between them. CDR3 sequence: CASSLAGETQYF. The CDR3 nucleotides are TGCGCCAGCAGCTTGGCCGGAGAGACCCAGTACTTC.

Only a few counts were recorded for this clone. The chain recombines TRBV9 with TRBJ2-3; D is undetermined. Deletions cut 6 bases from V and 2 bases from J, with 13 bases between. The CDR3 is made up of 14 amino acids. The V gene's germline CDR1 is SGDLS and CDR2 YYNGEE. CDR3 coding DNA: TGTGCCAGCACCTCAGCCGGATACACAGATACGCAGTATTTT. Its translation is CASTSAGYTDTQYF.

The chain recombines TRBV28 with TRBJ2-7; D gene ambiguous. The CDR3 extends over 12 amino acids. Deletions cut 8 bases from V and 4 bases from J, with 12 bases between. Germline loops: CDR1 MDHEN, CDR2 SYDVKM. The chain's CDR3 is CASGPREYEQYF. Here the CDR3 DNA reads TGTGCCAGCGGCCCCCGCGAGTACGAGCAGTACTTC.

This chain joins TRBV5-1 and TRBJ2-4, with a tentative D call TRBD1 (5 bases). The germline V gene has CDR1 SGHRS and CDR2 YFSETQ. This CDR3 has 13 residues. V lost 2 bases and J lost 6, with 9 bases in between. The CDR3 loop is CASSFDSPNIQYF. DNA of the CDR3: TGCGCCAGCAGCTTCGACAGCCCAAACATTCAGTACTTC.

The chain combines TRBV19 with TRBJ2-1, with D tentatively TRBD2 (6 bases). Trimming stripped 3 bases from V and 10 bases from J, with 13 bases between. CDR1 and CDR2 from the germline V gene are LNHDA and SQIVND (reference sequence). The CDR3 sequence is 13 residues long. CDR3 bases: TGTGCCAGTAGTATGGGACTCCCTGGGGAGCAGTTCTTC. Its translation: CASSMGLPGEQFF.

The chain carries TRBV4-3 and TRBJ2-5, with 11 bases that match TRBD1. The CDR3 sequence is 15 residues long. V lost 4 bases to trimming and J lost 4 bases; unmatched junction nucleotides: 5. Germline V gene data show CDR1 as LGHNA and CDR2 as YSLEER. CDR3 sequence: CASSLGQGVRETQYF. For the CDR3, the DNA is TGCGCCAGCAGCCTGGGACAGGGGGTACGAGAGACCCAGTACTTC.

This chain links TRBV18 with TRBJ2-7; TRBD1 matches 12 bases. The CDR3 is 14 residues long. Per the germline V gene, CDR1 is KGHSH and CDR2 is LQKENI. J gave up 7 bases and V 6 bases, and 7 bases lay outside the gene matches. The CDR3 DNA reads TGTGCCAGCTCTCCGGGACAGGGGGCGGGTGAGCAGTACTTC. Protein product: CASSPGQGAGEQYF.

V gene TRBV5-5 combines with J gene TRBJ1-1; D is unclear. V shed 6 bases and J shed 0 bases, with 12 bases lying between them. CDR1 and CDR2 from the germline V gene are SGHKS and YYEKEE (reference sequence). This CDR3 is 14 amino acids long. The CDR3 sequence is CASTLEGMNTEAFF. Here the CDR3 DNA reads TGTGCCAGCACCTTAGAAGGCATGAACACTGAAGCTTTCTTT.

This sequence joins TRBV10-3 and TRBJ2-3, with D possibly being TRBD2 (6 bases). Germline lookup yields CDR1 ENHRY and CDR2 SYGVKD. Between the trimmed V and J ends, which lost 2 bases and 5 bases, there was a span of 11 bases. The CDR3 has 14 residues. The CDR3 bases are TGTGCCATCAGTGAGCTGGGGCGGGGAGATACGCAGTATTTT. It codes for CAISELGRGDTQYF.

The chain combines TRBV27 with TRBJ1-1; possible D gene TRBD1, 6 bases. Germline V gene sequence: CDR1 MNHEY, CDR2 SMNVEV (reference sequence). Trimming left V 6 bases short and J 2 bases short, with 13 bases between. The CDR3 has 14 residues. DNA for the CDR3: TGTGCCAGCAGGCGCGGACAGTCAAACACTGAAGCTTTCTTT. Protein: CASRRGQSNTEAFF.

As concerns this clone: The sample contains more than one DNA sequence encoding this CDR3. This chain connects TRBV30 to TRBJ2-1, with D unclear. V lost 4 bases to trimming and J lost 7 bases, with 17 bases between them. Germline V gene lookup returns CDR1 GTSNPN and CDR2 SVGIG (reference sequence). The CDR3 sequence is 14 residues long. The chain's CDR3 is CAWTKGVLMNEQFF. CDR3 DNA sequence: TGTGCCTGGACCAAGGGTGTACTAATGAATGAGCAGTTCTTC.

The chain is built from TRBV18 and TRBJ1-1; D is undetermined. Germline V lookup: CDR1 KGHSH, CDR2 LQKENI. With 6 bases removed from V and 3 bases from J, the gap between germline ends came to 17 bases. CDR3 length: 15 amino acids. In DNA form, the CDR3 reads TGTGCCAGCTCTCCCCGTAGGGTCGCGGACACTGAAGCTTTCTTT. Translated, it gives CASSPRRVADTEAFF.

J is TRBJ1-1 and V is TRBV5-1, with D unclear. V gave up 0 bases and J gave up 1 base, with 7 bases separating them. The V gene's germline CDR1 is SGHRS and CDR2 YFSETQ. There are 14 residues in the CDR3. DNA of the CDR3: TGCGCCAGCAGCTTGGACACCACGAACACTGAAGCTTTCTTT. It translates to CASSLDTTNTEAFF.